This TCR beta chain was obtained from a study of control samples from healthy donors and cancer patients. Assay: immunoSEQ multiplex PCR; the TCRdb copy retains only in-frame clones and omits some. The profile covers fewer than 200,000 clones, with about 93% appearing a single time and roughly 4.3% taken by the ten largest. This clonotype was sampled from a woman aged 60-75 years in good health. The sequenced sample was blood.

The CDR3 loop is CASSQDAHVGDGYTF. The CDR3 coding sequence is TGCGCCAGCAGCCAAGATGCCCACGTGGGGGATGGCTACACCTTC. V and J are TRBV4-3 and TRBJ1-2; TRBD1 is a possible D gene (5 bases). Germline V gene sequence: CDR1 LGHNA, CDR2 YSLEER. V dropped 0 bases and J dropped 6 bases, with 14 bases sitting between them. This CDR3 region has 15 residues.